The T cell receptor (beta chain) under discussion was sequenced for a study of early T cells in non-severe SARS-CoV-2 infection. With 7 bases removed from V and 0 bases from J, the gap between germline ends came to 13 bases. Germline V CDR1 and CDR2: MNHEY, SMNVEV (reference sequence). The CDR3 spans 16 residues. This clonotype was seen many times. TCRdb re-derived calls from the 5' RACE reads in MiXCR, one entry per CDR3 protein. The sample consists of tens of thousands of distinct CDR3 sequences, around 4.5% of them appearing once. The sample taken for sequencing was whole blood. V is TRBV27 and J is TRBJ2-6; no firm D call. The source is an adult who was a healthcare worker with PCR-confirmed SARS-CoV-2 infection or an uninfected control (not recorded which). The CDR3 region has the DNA TGTGCCAGCAAACCAGTTGAGAGCTCTGGGGCCAACGTCCTGACTTTC. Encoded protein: CASKPVESSGANVLTF.